This T cell receptor beta chain was recorded in a study of spatial heterogeneity in lung cancer. General study results and limits: Tumoral mutation counts were tracked by counts of expanded intratumoral alpha and beta TCRs.

This clonotype was seen repeatedly, ten times or more. What it recognizes is unknown. A library prepared for alpha chains yielded this beta chain as an off-target read; its size is of little meaning. The time point is: sample taken at primary tumor resection. The donors were about 67 patients with non-small cell lung cancer that was early-stage and untreated. In each case, whole RNA from tumor, nontumor lung or frozen PBMC was sequenced unsorted. TCRdb used MiXCR to reprocess the 5' RACE reads, holding one entry per CDR3 protein. The table includes several thousand distinct CDR3 sequences, about 9.2% detected once. Trimming cost V 0 bases and J 2 bases, with 9 bases left between them. Germline V CDR1 and CDR2: DFQATT, SNEGSKA (reference sequence). This CDR3 has 14 residues.

The chain employs TRBV20-1 and TRBJ2-3; no clear D. The TCR comes from a male donor with early-stage non-small cell lung cancer. Material: lung tumor tissue, obtained at surgery. CDR3 loop: CSARDTDNTDTQYF. CDR3 bases: TGCAGTGCTAGAGATACAGACAACACAGATACGCAGTATTTT.